This T cell receptor beta chain was captured by sequencing in a study of blood T cell repertoires in COVID-19. Method: immunoSEQ multiplex PCR; TCRdb's copy keeps in-frame clones and lacks some. The table shows 70,000 to 95,000 clones, with 70% to 90% occurring only once. Germline V CDR1 and CDR2: MDHEN, SYDVKM. The V end lost 2 bases, the J end lost 10 bases, and 15 bases lay between the germline ends. The CDR3 has 14 residues. This TCR was recovered from a woman aged 70-85 years with active or convalescent COVID-19. The chain is built from TRBV28 and TRBJ2-1, with D possibly TRBD2 on 6 matching bases. The sample taken for sequencing was peripheral blood. CDR3 nucleotide sequence: TGTGCCAGCAGTTTAGGGCGGGGTTTGCGAGAGCAGTTCTTC. Translating it yields CASSLGRGLREQFF.